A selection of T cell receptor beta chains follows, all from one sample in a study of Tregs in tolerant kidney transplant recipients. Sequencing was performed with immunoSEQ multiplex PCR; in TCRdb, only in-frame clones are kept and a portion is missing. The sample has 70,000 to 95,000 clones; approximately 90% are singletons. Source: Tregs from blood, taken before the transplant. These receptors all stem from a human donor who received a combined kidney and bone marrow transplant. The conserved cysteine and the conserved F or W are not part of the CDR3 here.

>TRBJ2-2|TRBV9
ASSAGGSSSNTGELF
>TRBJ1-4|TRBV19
ASSLRQAWSEKLF
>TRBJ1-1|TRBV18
ASSPVTNTEAF
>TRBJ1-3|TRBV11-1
ASSLDWTGGTGNTIY
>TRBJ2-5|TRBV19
ASSMTSGRVETQY
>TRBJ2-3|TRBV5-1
ASKAGRTDTQY
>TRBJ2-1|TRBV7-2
ASSLLGSLTEQF
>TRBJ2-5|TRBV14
ASSQEVLAGVGEQY
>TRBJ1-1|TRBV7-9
ASSPLGQGMNTEAF
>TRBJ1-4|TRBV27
ASIPQYATNEKLF
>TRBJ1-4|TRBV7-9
ASSGRPWKSNEKLF
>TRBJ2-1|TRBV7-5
ARSLRLAGGPCNEQF
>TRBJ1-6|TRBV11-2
ASSLGSDNSPLH
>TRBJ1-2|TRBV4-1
ASSPRDRAREYGYT
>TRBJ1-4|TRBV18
ASSPLQGTNEKLF
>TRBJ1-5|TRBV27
ASSLYRTVQPQH
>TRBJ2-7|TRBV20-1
SARVTYVQY
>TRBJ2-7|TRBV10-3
AIRQDYEQY
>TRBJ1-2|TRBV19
ASKDGLNYGYT
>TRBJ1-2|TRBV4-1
ASSQTGRFYGYT
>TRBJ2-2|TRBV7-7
ASSLMTSRNTGELF
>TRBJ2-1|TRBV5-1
ASSLRVSGYYNEQF
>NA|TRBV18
ASSRAGTGDYEQY
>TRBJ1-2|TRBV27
ASPGNRGPGGYT
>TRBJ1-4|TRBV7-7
ASSLTPGGNEKLF
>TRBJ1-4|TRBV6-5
ASSQGAREKLF
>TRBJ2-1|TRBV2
ASSEGQQF
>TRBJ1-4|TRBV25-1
ASSERGGVEKLF
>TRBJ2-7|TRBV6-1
ASSEPGLRSEQY
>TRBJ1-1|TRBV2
ASSPTGVGTEAF